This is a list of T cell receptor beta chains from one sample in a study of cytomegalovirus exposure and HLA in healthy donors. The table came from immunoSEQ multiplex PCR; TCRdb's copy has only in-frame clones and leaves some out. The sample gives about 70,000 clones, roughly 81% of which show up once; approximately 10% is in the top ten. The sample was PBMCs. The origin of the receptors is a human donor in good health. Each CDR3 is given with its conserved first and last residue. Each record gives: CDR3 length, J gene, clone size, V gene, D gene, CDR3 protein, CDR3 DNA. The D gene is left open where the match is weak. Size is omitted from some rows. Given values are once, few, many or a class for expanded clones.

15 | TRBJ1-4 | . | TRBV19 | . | CASSIGAATNEKLFF | TGTGCCAGTAGTATTGGTGCAGCAACTAATGAAAAACTGTTTTTT
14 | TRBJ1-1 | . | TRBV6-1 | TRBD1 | CASTEGQGPSEAFF | TGTGCCAGCACCGAAGGACAGGGCCCCTCTGAAGCTTTCTTT
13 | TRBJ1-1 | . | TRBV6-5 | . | CASTLRGGTEAFF | TGTGCCAGCACCCTTAGGGGGGGCACTGAAGCTTTCTTT
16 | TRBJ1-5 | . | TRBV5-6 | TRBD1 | CASSRQGELSNQPQHF | TGTGCCAGCAGCCGCCAGGGGGAACTTAGCAATCAGCCCCAGCATTTT
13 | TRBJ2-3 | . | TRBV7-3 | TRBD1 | CASSLGTVDTQYF | TGTGCCAGCAGCCTCGGGACAGTAGATACGCAGTATTTT
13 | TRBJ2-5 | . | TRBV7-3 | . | CASSLRVWETQYF | TGTGCCAGCAGCCTCCGGGTTTGGGAGACCCAGTACTTC
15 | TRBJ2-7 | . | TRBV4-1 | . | CASSRLEAPAYEQYF | TGCGCCAGCAGCCGCCTGGAGGCGCCGGCCTACGAGCAGTACTTC
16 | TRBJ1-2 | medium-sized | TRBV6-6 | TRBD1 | CASSYSPDRGQDGYTF | TGTGCCAGCAGTTACAGCCCCGACAGGGGGCAAGATGGCTACACCTTC
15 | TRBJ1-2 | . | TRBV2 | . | CASRGVGGIPRGYTF | TGTGCCAGCAGAGGAGTTGGCGGGATCCCCCGAGGCTACACCTTC
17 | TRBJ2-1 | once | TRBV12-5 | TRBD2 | CASGGLAGANTYNEQFF | TGTGCTAGTGGTGGACTAGCGGGAGCTAACACCTACAATGAGCAGTTCTTC
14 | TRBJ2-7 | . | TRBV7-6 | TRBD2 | CASSLEASGSEQYF | TGTGCCAGCAGCTTAGAGGCTAGCGGGAGCGAGCAGTACTTC
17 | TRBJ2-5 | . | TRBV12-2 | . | CASRLAQGLGYQETQYF | TGTGCAAGTCGCTTAGCTCAGGGGTTGGGGTACCAAGAGACCCAGTACTTC
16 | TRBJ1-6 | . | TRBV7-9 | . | CASSHVKSTWNSPLHF | TGTGCCAGCAGCCACGTTAAATCGACTTGGAATTCACCCCTCCACTTT
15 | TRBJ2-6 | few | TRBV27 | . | CASNRGGVGANVLTF | TGTGCCAGCAACCGCGGAGGGGTCGGGGCCAACGTCCTGACTTTC
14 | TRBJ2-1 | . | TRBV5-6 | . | CASSLLQSYNEQFF | TGTGCCAGCAGCTTGTTACAGTCCTACAATGAGCAGTTCTTC
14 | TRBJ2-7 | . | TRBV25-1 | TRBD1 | CASSAGTGRYEQYF | TGTGCCAGCAGCGCCGGGACAGGGCGCTACGAGCAGTACTTC
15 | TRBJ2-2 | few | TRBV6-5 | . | CASSLYRAGTGELFF | TGTGCCAGCAGTCTCTACAGGGCCGGTACCGGGGAGCTGTTTTTT
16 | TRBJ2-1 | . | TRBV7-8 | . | CASSLVGAPQGNEQFF | TGTGCCAGCAGCTTAGTAGGAGCCCCCCAGGGTAACGAGCAGTTCTTC
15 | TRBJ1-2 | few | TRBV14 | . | CASSQGAQGFYGYTF | TGTGCCAGCAGCCAAGGAGCGCAGGGCTTTTATGGCTACACCTTC
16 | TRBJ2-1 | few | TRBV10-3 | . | CAISESMVSSYNEQFF | TGTGCCATCAGTGAGTCGATGGTTAGCTCCTACAATGAGCAGTTCTTC
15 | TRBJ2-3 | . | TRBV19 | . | CASRIREKGADTQYF | TGTGCCAGTAGAATCCGGGAGAAGGGAGCAGATACGCAGTATTTT
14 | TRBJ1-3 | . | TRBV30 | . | CAWSRGRGGNTIYF | TGTGCCTGGAGTAGGGGCAGGGGAGGAAACACCATATATTTT
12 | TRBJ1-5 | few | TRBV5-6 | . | CASSFPQGPQHF | TGTGCCAGCAGCTTTCCACAGGGGCCCCAGCATTTT
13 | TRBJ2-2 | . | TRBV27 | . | CASRLTGTGELFF | TGTGCCAGCAGGCTCACGGGCACCGGGGAGCTGTTTTTT
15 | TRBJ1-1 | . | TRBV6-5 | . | CASTPGFGPNTEAFF | TGTGCCAGCACCCCAGGGTTTGGGCCCAACACTGAAGCTTTCTTT
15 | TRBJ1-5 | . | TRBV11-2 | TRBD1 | CASSLLTGPNQPQHF | TGTGCCAGCAGCCTTCTGACAGGGCCCAATCAGCCCCAGCATTTT
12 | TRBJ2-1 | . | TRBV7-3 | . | CASSPSYNEQFF | TGTGCCAGCAGCCCTTCCTACAATGAGCAGTTCTTC
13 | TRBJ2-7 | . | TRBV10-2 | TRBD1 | CASRDRGFHEQYF | TGCGCCAGCCGGGACAGGGGCTTCCACGAGCAGTACTTC
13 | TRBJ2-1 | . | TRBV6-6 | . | CASSPDSYNEQFF | TGTGCCAGCAGTCCGGACAGTTACAATGAGCAGTTCTTC
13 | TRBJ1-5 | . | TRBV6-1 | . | CASRGAGNQPQHF | TGTGCCAGCAGGGGCGCAGGGAATCAGCCCCAGCATTTT
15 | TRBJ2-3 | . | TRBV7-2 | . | CASSSLGSSTDTQYF | TGTGCCAGCAGCTCCCTAGGTTCTAGCACAGATACGCAGTATTTT
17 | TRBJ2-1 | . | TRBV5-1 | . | CASSWGQQGSGYNEQFF | TGCGCCAGCAGCTGGGGTCAACAGGGCTCGGGTTACAATGAGCAGTTCTTC
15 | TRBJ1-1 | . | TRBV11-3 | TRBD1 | CASSSDRVLNTEAFF | TGTGCCAGCAGCTCGGACAGGGTCTTGAACACTGAAGCTTTCTTT
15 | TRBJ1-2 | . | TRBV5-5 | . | CASSSRQDSGYGYTF | TGTGCCAGCAGCTCCCGACAGGATAGTGGCTATGGCTACACCTTC
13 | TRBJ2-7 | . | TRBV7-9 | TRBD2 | CASTGLATYEQYF | TGTGCCAGCACGGGACTAGCGACCTACGAGCAGTACTTC
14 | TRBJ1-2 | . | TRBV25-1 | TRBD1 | CASSAADRGRGYTF | TGTGCCAGCAGTGCGGCGGACAGGGGGCGAGGCTACACCTTC
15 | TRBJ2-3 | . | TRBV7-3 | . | CASSAGLRVGDTQYF | TGTGCCAGCAGCGCCGGACTGCGAGTGGGTGATACGCAGTATTTT
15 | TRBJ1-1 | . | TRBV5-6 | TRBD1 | CASSFRDRGTTRAFF | TGTGCCAGCAGCTTCCGGGACAGGGGGACGACAAGGGCTTTCTTT
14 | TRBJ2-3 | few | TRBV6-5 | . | CASSAGTSTDTQYF | TGTGCCAGCAGTGCCGGGACTAGCACAGATACGCAGTATTTT
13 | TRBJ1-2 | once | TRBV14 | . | CASSPDSSYGYTF | TGTGCCAGCAGCCCGGACTCTTCCTATGGCTACACCTTC
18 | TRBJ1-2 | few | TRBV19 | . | CASSIDRAGRRQNYGYTF | TGTGCCAGTAGTATAGATCGGGCAGGCAGAAGACAGAACTATGGCTACACCTTC
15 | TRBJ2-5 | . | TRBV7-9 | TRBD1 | CASSPRTGERETQYF | TGTGCCAGCAGCCCTAGGACAGGGGAGCGAGAGACCCAGTACTTC
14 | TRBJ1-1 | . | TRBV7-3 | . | CASSAYPGDTEAFF | TGTGCCAGCAGCGCCTATCCAGGGGACACTGAAGCTTTCTTT
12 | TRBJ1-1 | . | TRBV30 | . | CAWIYFGALAFF | TGTGCCTGGATATATTTTGGGGCTTTAGCTTTCTTT
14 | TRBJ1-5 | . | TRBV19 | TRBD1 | CASRETGDNQPQHF | TGTGCCAGTAGAGAGACAGGGGACAATCAGCCCCAGCATTTT
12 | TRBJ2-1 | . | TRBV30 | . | CAWSVDNLGEFF | TGTGCCTGGAGTGTAGATAACCTCGGGGAGTTCTTC
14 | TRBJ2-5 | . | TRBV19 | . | CASSLRSGQETQYF | TGTGCCAGTAGTCTTCGTAGTGGTCAAGAGACCCAGTACTTC
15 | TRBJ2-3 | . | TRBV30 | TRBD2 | CAGLAGEWGTDTQYF | TGTGCCGGACTAGCGGGAGAGTGGGGCACAGATACGCAGTATTTT
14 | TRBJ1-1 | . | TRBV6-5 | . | CASTNTSPNTEAFF | TGTGCCAGCACCAACACTAGTCCGAACACTGAAGCTTTCTTT
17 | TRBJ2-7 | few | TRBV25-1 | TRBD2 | CATETSGISPASYEQYF | TGTGCCACCGAGACTAGCGGCATCTCCCCGGCCTCCTACGAGCAGTACTTC